Presented here are 29 T cell receptor beta chains from one specimen sequenced in a study of blood T cell repertoires in COVID-19. Clones were read by immunoSEQ multiplex PCR, and TCRdb kept only the in-frame ones, dropping some. The data hold some 170,000 clones, with around nine tenths observed a single time. The specimen was peripheral blood. Source of these receptors: a woman in her seventies with COVID-19, enrolled during active disease.

CDR3 DNA: TGTGCCAGCAGTCCGGGACAGGGGTACACTGAAGCTTTCTTT. It codes for CASSPGQGYTEAFF. V is TRBV7-3 and J is TRBJ1-1; 10 bases are a match to TRBD1. The CDR3 runs 14 residues. J was trimmed by 3 bases and V by 6 bases; bases with no gene match: 4. CDR1 is SGHTA, CDR2 FQGTGA, per germline. Full variable domain (rest looked up from reference TRBV7-3 and TRBJ1-1): GAGVSQTPSNKVTEKGKYVELRCDPISGHTALYWYRQSLGQGPEFLIYFQGTGAADDSGLPNDRFFAVRPEGSVSTLKIQRTERGDSAVYLCASSPGQGYTEAFFGQGTRLTVV.

This clone was found a few times. The rearrangement uses TRBV19 and TRBJ1-1; D unresolved. The CDR3 totals 13 residues. V lost 3 bases and J 5 bases, leaving 10 bases between the germline ends. CDR1 and CDR2 from the germline V gene are LNHDA and SQIVND (reference sequence). In DNA form, the CDR3 reads TGTGCCAGTAGTATCGAGGGTTGGACTGAAGCTTTCTTT. Protein product: CASSIEGWTEAFF.

The chain couples TRBV3-1 (or the pseudogene TRBV3-2) to TRBJ1-2; tentatively, D is TRBD1 (6 bases). Germline lookup yields CDR1 LGHDT and CDR2 YNNKEL (reference sequence). The CDR3 covers 13 residues. The germline V and J ends were trimmed by 2 bases and 7 bases, with 11 bases remaining between them. As DNA, the CDR3 is TGTGCCAGCAGCCAAAACAGGGTCTCTGGCTACACCTTC. Its translation: CASSQNRVSGYTF.

This chain connects TRBV5-4 to TRBJ2-7; 9 bases line up with TRBD1. This CDR3 has 13 amino acids. V gave up 6 bases and J gave up 2 bases; unmatched junction bases: 3. Germline CDR1 is SGHNT and CDR2 is YYREEE (reference sequence). CDR3 loop: CASMRQGAYEQYF. The DNA for the CDR3 is TGTGCCAGCATGCGACAGGGGGCCTACGAGCAGTACTTC.

This sequence joins TRBV7-8 and TRBJ1-2, with 8 bases that match TRBD1. The ends lost 5 bases at V and 7 bases at J; junction bases unmatched: 12. This CDR3 spans 15 amino acids. Germline V gives CDR1 SGHVS, CDR2 FQNEAQ. Written as DNA, the CDR3 is TGTGCCAGCAGCACAAGAGCAGGGGACAGGAGTGGCTACACCTTC. Its translation: CASSTRAGDRSGYTF.

The chain has TRBV9 and TRBJ2-2; D possibly corresponds to TRBD2 (6 bases). The V gene's germline CDR1 is SGDLS and CDR2 YYNGEE. This CDR3 is built from 16 residues. V was clipped by 0 bases and J by 1 base, with 10 bases between them. The CDR3 DNA is TGTGCCAGCAGCGTAGACTCGCGGGGGAACACCGGGGAGCTGTTTTTT. Translating it yields CASSVDSRGNTGELFF.

The rearrangement uses TRBV6-2 or TRBV6-3 and TRBJ1-5; D may be TRBD1 (5 bases). The CDR3 totals 15 residues. Germline V lookup: CDR1 MNHEY, CDR2 SVGEGT. The V end lost 2 bases, the J end lost 1 base, and 9 bases lay between the germline ends. In nucleotides, the CDR3 is TGTGCCAGCAGTTACGGTGGGGGGAGCAATCAGCCCCAGCATTTT. This sequence encodes CASSYGGGSNQPQHF.

This rearrangement joins TRBV15 to TRBJ1-5, with D unclear. The CDR3 sequence is 13 residues long. Per the germline V gene, CDR1 is LNHNV and CDR2 is YYDKDF (reference sequence). Trimming removed 4 bases from V and 6 bases from J, with 10 bases in between. DNA of the CDR3: TGTGCCACCAGCATAGCGGTGGGTCAGCCCCAGCATTTT. This translates into CATSIAVGQPQHF.

The J gene is TRBJ2-7, the V gene TRBV20-1; D might be TRBD1 (5 bases). This CDR3 has 13 residues. The ends were cut back, 3 bases at V and 2 bases at J, with 11 bases in the middle. Germline V gene data show CDR1 as DFQATT and CDR2 as SNEGSKA (reference sequence). CDR3 nucleotides: TGCAGTGCTAGTGGGGCCAGGGCCTACGAGCAGTACTTC. Translation gives CSASGARAYEQYF.

V gene TRBV2 combines with J gene TRBJ1-5; D gene unclear. Germline V gene data show CDR1 as SNHLY and CDR2 as FYNNEI. The germline V and J ends were trimmed by 3 bases and 8 bases, with 5 bases remaining between them. CDR3 length: 11 amino acids. The CDR3 DNA reads TGTGCCAGCAGTGAGGGCGAGCCCCAGCATTTT. Its translation: CASSEGEPQHF.

This clone was counted between two and nine times. The genes are TRBV3-1 (or the pseudogene TRBV3-2) and TRBJ2-7, with D possibly being TRBD2 (6 bases). CDR3 length: 13 residues. Germline V lookup: CDR1 LGHDT, CDR2 YNNKEL (reference sequence). Trimming left V 3 bases short and J 9 bases short, with 15 bases between. The CDR3 nucleotides read TGTGCCAGCAGCCAGAGGACTACTAGCTGGCAGTACTTC. Amino acid sequence: CASSQRTTSWQYF.

The V call is TRBV11-1, the J call TRBJ1-1, with 9 nucleotides matching TRBD1. With 6 bases clipped from V and 4 bases from J, the junction kept 12 bases outside the gene matches. This CDR3 contains 16 residues. Germline V gene lookup returns CDR1 SGHAT and CDR2 FQDESV (reference sequence). CDR3 region: CASSTGTGRFSTEAFF. The CDR3 DNA follows: TGTGCCAGCAGTACCGGGACAGGGAGATTTAGCACTGAAGCTTTCTTT.

The CDR3 here is CASSGQAYEQYF. The CDR3 DNA sequence: TGTGCCAGCAGTGGCCAGGCATACGAGCAGTACTTC. This chain joins TRBV2 and TRBJ2-7; D uncertain. The CDR3 extends over 12 amino acids. From germline, CDR1 is SNHLY and CDR2 FYNNEI. Trimming took 4 bases from V and 4 from J, leaving 8 bases between them.

The chain uses TRBV28 and TRBJ2-1; 7 bases align to TRBD2. Germline values: CDR1 MDHEN, CDR2 SYDVKM. The CDR3 runs 18 residues. Unmatched junction bases numbered 17, after V lost 5 bases and J lost 4 bases. CDR3 residues: CASSTLGGRLAEYNEQFF. CDR3 DNA: TGTGCCAGCAGTACCTTGGGGGGTCGTCTAGCGGAATACAATGAGCAGTTCTTC.

This chain's CDR3 is CASSLSELYGYTF. CDR3 DNA: TGCGCCAGCAGCCTTAGTGAGCTCTATGGCTACACCTTC. The chain links TRBV5-1 to TRBJ1-2; D is uncertain. The germline V gene has CDR1 SGHRS and CDR2 YFSETQ. V dropped 4 bases and J dropped 4 bases, with 11 bases sitting between them. This CDR3 has 13 amino acids.

This clone appeared a single time. The chain employs TRBV11-2 and TRBJ2-4, with TRBD2 matching 10 bases. Germline trimming cut 4 bases from V and 8 bases from J; bases unmatched to any gene: 11. Germline CDR1 is SGHAT and CDR2 is FQNNGV. The CDR3 has 16 amino acids. Written as DNA, the CDR3 is TGTGCCAGCAGCTCCCCAAGCGGGAGGGCCTCGGACATTCAGTACTTC. Amino acids: CASSSPSGRASDIQYF.

This chain uses TRBV28 with TRBJ1-2; the D gene is possibly TRBD1 (6 bases). Deletions cut 5 bases from V and 8 bases from J, with 15 bases between. This CDR3 is built from 13 residues. The germline V gene encodes CDR1 MDHEN and CDR2 SYDVKM. CDR3 loop: CASSPSPGQGYTF. DNA of the CDR3: TGTGCCAGCAGTCCGTCCCCGGGACAAGGCTACACCTTC.

This clone was counted a single time. This CDR3 reads CASSIELGTGGNTEAFF. The DNA of the CDR3 is TGTGCCAGTAGTATAGAACTCGGGACAGGGGGTAACACTGAAGCTTTCTTT. V usage is TRBV19 and J usage is TRBJ1-1; 11 positions match TRBD1. The CDR3 runs to 17 residues. After removal of 0 bases from V and 2 bases from J, the junction contained 5 bases not matched to a gene. Germline V gene sequence: CDR1 LNHDA, CDR2 SQIVND (reference sequence). Full variable domain (missing parts from reference TRBV19 and TRBJ1-1): DGGITQSPKYLFRKEGQNVTLSCEQNLNHDAMYWYRQDPGQGLRLIYYSQIVNDFQKGDIAEGYSVSREKKESFPLTVTSAQKNPTAFYLCASSIELGTGGNTEAFFGQGTRLTVV.

This chain links TRBV19 with TRBJ2-1; TRBD2 agrees at 10 bases. The length of the CDR3 is 17 residues. V shed 3 bases and J 2 bases; nucleotides not matched to a gene: 7. Per germline, CDR1 LNHDA and CDR2 SQIVND (reference sequence). The CDR3 loop reads CASSMGTGTSAYNEQFF. The CDR3 DNA reads as TGTGCCAGTAGTATGGGTACCGGGACTAGCGCCTACAATGAGCAGTTCTTC. Filled out from reference TRBV19 and TRBJ2-1, the complete variable domain reads DGGITQSPKYLFRKEGQNVTLSCEQNLNHDAMYWYRQDPGQGLRLIYYSQIVNDFQKGDIAEGYSVSREKKESFPLTVTSAQKNPTAFYLCASSMGTGTSAYNEQFFGPGTRLTVL.

The chain links TRBV7-9 to TRBJ2-7; 9 bases line up with TRBD1. CDR1 is SEHNR, CDR2 FQNEAQ, per germline (reference sequence). V was pared by 4 bases and J by 2 bases, with 6 bases of the junction left unmatched. The CDR3 contains 15 residues. CDR3 sequence: CASSWGTGTPYEQYF. The DNA of the CDR3 is TGTGCCAGCAGCTGGGGGACAGGGACCCCCTACGAGCAGTACTTC. Full variable domain (rest looked up from reference TRBV7-9 and TRBJ2-7): DTGVSQNPRHKITKRGQNVTFRCDPISEHNRLYWYRQTLGQGPEFLTYFQNEAQLEKSRLLSDRFSAERPKGSFSTLEIQRTEQGDSAMYLCASSWGTGTPYEQYFGPGTRLTVT.

Turning to this clone: At the DNA level, this CDR3 is encoded by other sequences in the same sample as well. The chain recombines TRBV27 with TRBJ2-7, with D tentatively TRBD1 (6 bases). V was pared by 2 bases and J by 1 base, with 9 bases between. Germline CDR1 reads MNHEY; CDR2 reads SMNVEV (reference sequence). This CDR3 spans 14 amino acids. CDR3 nucleotides: TGTGCCAGCAGTTTAGAACAGGGTTCCTACGAGCAGTACTTC. Its translation is CASSLEQGSYEQYF.

The V call is TRBV4-1, the J call TRBJ2-7, with a weak D call TRBD1 (5 bases). The germline CDR1 and CDR2 sequences are MGHRA and YSYEKL. CDR3 length equals 15 residues. Between the trimmed V and J ends, which lost 4 bases and 2 bases, there was a span of 15 bases. The CDR3 loop is CASSLTAGSPYEQYF. DNA of the CDR3: TGCGCCAGCAGCCTAACGGCAGGGTCCCCCTACGAGCAGTACTTC.

J is TRBJ1-1 and V is TRBV29-1, with 8 nucleotides matching TRBD1. Germline trimming cut 7 bases from V and 0 bases from J; bases unmatched to any gene: 7. The CDR3 is 14 amino acids. The germline gives CDR1 SQVTM, CDR2 ANQGSEA. CDR3 DNA: TGCAGCGCCGCCACAGGGGGGGTGAACACTGAAGCTTTCTTT. Translation: CSAATGGVNTEAFF.

This clone appeared a single time. Germline is not matched at one junction end, which may reflect a read error. The chain employs TRBV7-7 and TRBJ2-1, with D perhaps TRBD2 (5 bases). Germline loops: CDR1 SSHAT, CDR2 FNYEAQ (reference sequence). The CDR3 has 13 amino acids. The CDR3 DNA reads as TGTGCTAGCAGTTTGGACTTTTACAATGAGCAGTTCTTC. This gives the protein CASSLDFYNEQFF.

The J gene is TRBJ2-7, the V gene TRBV18, with 7 bases aligning to TRBD1. The CDR3 totals 16 residues. In germline, CDR1 is KGHSH, CDR2 LQKENI. After removal of 0 bases from V and 0 bases from J, the junction contained 5 bases not matched to a gene. CDR3 sequence reads: CASSPPGQVASYEQYF. CDR3 nucleotides: TGTGCCAGCTCACCACCCGGACAGGTAGCCTCCTACGAGCAGTACTTC.

The chain has TRBV11-3 and TRBJ1-2, with 8 bases aligning to TRBD1. V gave up 5 bases and J gave up 0 bases; unmatched junction bases: 8. This CDR3 spans 16 amino acids. The germline gives CDR1 SGHNT, CDR2 YENEEA. The CDR3 reads CASSLRDRPSNYGYTF. CDR3 sequence (DNA): TGTGCCAGCAGCCTCCGGGACAGGCCTTCTAACTATGGCTACACCTTC.

V usage is TRBV11-2 and J usage is TRBJ2-1, with D possibly TRBD2 on 6 matching bases. Germline CDR1 SGHAT, CDR2 FQNNGV. The CDR3 contains 15 residues. Trimming removed 1 base from V and 9 bases from J, with 16 bases in between. Here the CDR3 reads CASSLVGGDWGEQFF. CDR3 sequence (DNA): TGTGCCAGCAGCTTAGTCGGAGGGGATTGGGGTGAGCAGTTCTTC.

The rearrangement links TRBV27 to TRBJ2-3, with D hard to call. V gave up 1 base and J gave up 2 bases, with 4 bases separating them. The CDR3 contains 13 residues. CDR1 is MNHEY and CDR2 is SMNVEV in the germline V gene (reference sequence). The CDR3 loop is CASSLLNTDTQYF. The CDR3 nucleotides are TGTGCCAGCAGTTTATTAAACACAGATACGCAGTATTTT.

CDR3 nucleotides: TGTGCCAGCAGCCTATCCGGGACCGGGGGTTTCTTT. This gives the protein CASSLSGTGGFF. The V and J genes are TRBV7-9 and TRBJ1-1; D perhaps matches TRBD1 (5 bases). This CDR3 comprises 12 residues. Per germline, CDR1 SEHNR and CDR2 FQNEAQ (reference sequence). The V gene lost 5 bases and the J gene lost 13 bases, with 17 bases spanning the gap.